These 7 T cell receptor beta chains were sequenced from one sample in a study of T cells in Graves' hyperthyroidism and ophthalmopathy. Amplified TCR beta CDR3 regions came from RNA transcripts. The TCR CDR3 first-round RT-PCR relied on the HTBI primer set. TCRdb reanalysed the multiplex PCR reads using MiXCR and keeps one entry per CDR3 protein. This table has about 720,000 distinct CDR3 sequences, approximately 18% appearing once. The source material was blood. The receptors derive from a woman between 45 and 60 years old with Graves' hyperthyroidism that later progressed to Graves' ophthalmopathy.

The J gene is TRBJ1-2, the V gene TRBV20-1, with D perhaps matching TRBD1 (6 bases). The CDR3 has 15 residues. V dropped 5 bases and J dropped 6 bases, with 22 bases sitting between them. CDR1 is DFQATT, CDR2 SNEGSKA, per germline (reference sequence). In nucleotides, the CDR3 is TGCAGTGCTGACCCCCCGGCAGGGGAGGTTAATGGCTACACCTTC. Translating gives CSADPPAGEVNGYTF.

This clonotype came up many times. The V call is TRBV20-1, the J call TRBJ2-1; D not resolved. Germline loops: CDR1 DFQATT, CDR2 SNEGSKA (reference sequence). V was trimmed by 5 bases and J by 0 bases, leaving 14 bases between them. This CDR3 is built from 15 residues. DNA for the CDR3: TGCAGTGCTTTAGCAGCGTCCCCCTCCTACAATGAGCAGTTCTTC. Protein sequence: CSALAASPSYNEQFF.

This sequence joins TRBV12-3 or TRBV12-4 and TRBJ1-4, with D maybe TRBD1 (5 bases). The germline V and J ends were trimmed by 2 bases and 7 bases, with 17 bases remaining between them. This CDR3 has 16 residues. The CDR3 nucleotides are TGTGCCAGCAGTTTATCATTCTGGCAGGGAGGTGAAAAACTGTTTTTT. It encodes CASSLSFWQGGEKLFF.

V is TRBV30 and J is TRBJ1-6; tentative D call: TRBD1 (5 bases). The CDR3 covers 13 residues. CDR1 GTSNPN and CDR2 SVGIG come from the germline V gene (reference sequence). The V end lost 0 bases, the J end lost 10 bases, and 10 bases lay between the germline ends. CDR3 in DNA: TGTGCCTGGAGTGTCGCGGGGGAATCACCCCTCCACTTT. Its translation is CAWSVAGESPLHF.

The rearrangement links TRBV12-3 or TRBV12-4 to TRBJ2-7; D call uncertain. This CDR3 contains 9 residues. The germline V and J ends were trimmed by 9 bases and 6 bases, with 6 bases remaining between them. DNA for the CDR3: TGTGCCAGGATCCTCGAGCAGTACTTC. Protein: CARILEQYF.

The CDR3, as DNA: TGTGCCAGCAGTCGGGCCCTGGCTGATACGCAGTATTTT. Translating gives CASSRALADTQYF. The chain recombines TRBV6-2 or TRBV6-3 with TRBJ2-3; D is ambiguous. Germline V CDR1 and CDR2: MNHEY, SVGEGT. The CDR3 spans 13 residues. V lost 5 bases, J lost 6 bases, and 12 bases lay in between.

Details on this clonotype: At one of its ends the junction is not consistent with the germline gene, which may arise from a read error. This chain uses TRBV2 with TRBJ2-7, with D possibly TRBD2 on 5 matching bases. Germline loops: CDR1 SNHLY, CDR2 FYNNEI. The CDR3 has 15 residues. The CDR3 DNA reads TGTGCCAGCAGTGATTCCGGGGTACCCAACTACGAGCAGCACTTC. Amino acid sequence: CASSDSGVPNYEQHF.